This T cell receptor (beta chain) was captured in a study of blood T cell repertoires in COVID-19. Using immunoSEQ multiplex PCR, the repertoire was profiled, and TCRdb retains in-frame clones only, with some absent. The data hold roughly 150,000 clones, with roughly 88% observed a single time. The length of the CDR3 is 14 residues. V shed 6 bases, J shed 5 bases, and the junction held 7 bases outside the gene matches. CDR1 is MGHDK, CDR2 SYGVNS, per germline. Sequences were obtained from peripheral blood. This receptor was obtained from a man in his late teens or twenties with acute or convalescent COVID-19. The genes are TRBV25-1 and TRBJ2-5, with 9 bases matching TRBD2. The CDR3 protein is CASRPAGGDETQYF. DNA of the CDR3: TGTGCCAGCAGGCCAGCGGGAGGAGACGAGACCCAGTACTTC.